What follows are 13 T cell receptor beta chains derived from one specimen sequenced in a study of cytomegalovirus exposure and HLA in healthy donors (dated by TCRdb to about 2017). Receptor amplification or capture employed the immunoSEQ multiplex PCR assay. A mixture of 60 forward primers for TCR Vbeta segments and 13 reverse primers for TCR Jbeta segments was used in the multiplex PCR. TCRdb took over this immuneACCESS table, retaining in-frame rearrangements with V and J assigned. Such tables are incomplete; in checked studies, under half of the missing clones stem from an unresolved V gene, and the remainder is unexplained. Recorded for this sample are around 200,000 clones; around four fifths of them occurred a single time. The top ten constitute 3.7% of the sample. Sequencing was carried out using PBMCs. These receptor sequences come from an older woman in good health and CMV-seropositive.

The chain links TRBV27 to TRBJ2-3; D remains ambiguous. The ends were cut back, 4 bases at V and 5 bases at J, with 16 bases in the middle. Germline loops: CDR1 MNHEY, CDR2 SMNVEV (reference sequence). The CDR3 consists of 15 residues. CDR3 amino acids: CASSSVGGLIDTQYF. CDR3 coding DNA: TGTGCCAGCAGTTCGGTAGGCGGATTAATAGATACGCAGTATTTT.

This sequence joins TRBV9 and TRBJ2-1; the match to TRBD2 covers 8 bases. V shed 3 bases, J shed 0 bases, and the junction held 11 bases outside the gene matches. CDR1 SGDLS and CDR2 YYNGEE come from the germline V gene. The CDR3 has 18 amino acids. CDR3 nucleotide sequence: TGTGCCAGCAGCGAGTCCGCTAGCGGGCCCGTCTCCTACAATGAGCAGTTCTTC. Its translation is CASSESASGPVSYNEQFF. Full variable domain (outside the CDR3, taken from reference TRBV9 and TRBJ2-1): DSGVTQTPKHLITATGQRVTLRCSPRSGDLSVYWYQQSLDQGLQFLIQYYNGEERAKGNILERFSAQQFPDLHSELNLSSLELGDSALYFCASSESASGPVSYNEQFFGPGTRLTVL.

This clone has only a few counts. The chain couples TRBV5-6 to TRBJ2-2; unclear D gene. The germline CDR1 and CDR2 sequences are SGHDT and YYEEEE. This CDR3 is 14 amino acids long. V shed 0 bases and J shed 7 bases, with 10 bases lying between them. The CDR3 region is CASSLEAGVGELFF. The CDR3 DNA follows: TGTGCCAGCAGCTTGGAGGCCGGAGTCGGGGAGCTGTTTTTT.

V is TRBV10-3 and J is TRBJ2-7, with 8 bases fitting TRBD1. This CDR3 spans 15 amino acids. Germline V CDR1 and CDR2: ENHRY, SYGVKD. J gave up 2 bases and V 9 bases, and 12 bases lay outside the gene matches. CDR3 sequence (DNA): TGTGCCATAGTAGACCCGGGACAGGAAGCCTACGAGCAGTACTTC. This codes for CAIVDPGQEAYEQYF.

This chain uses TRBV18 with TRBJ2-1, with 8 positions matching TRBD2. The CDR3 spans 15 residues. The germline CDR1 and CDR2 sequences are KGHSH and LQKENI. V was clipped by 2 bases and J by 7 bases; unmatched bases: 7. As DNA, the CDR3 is TGTGCCAGCTCACCATACCGTAGCGGGACTAATGAGCAGTTCTTC. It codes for CASSPYRSGTNEQFF.

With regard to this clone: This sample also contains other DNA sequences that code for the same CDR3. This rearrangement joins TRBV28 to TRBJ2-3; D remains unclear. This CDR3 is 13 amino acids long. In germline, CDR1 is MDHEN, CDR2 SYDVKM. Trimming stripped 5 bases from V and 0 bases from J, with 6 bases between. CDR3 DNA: TGTGCCAGCAGTCCCGGGAGCACAGATACGCAGTATTTT. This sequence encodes CASSPGSTDTQYF.

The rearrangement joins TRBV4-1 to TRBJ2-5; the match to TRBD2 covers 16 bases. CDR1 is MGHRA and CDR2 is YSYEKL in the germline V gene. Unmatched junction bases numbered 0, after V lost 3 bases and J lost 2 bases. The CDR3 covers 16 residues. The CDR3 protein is CASSQGLAGGQETQYF. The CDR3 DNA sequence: TGCGCCAGCAGCCAGGGACTAGCGGGGGGGCAAGAGACCCAGTACTTC.

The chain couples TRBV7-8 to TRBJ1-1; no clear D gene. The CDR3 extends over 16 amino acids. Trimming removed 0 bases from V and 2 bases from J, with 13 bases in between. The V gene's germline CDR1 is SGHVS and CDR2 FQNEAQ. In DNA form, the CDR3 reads TGTGCCAGCAGCTTAGCGATCGGAACTACTAACACTGAAGCTTTCTTT. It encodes CASSLAIGTTNTEAFF.

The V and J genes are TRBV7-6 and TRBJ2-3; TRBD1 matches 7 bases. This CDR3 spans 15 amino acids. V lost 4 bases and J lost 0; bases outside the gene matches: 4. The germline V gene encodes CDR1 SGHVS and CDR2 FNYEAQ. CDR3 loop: CASSYGQASTDTQYF. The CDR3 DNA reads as TGTGCCAGCAGCTACGGACAGGCTAGCACAGATACGCAGTATTTT.

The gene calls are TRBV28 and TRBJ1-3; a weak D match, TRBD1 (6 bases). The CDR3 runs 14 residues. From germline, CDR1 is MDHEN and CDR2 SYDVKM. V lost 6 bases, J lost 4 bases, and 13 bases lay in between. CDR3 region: CASSLGTLGNTIYF. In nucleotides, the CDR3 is TGTGCCAGCAGCCTCGGGACACTAGGAAACACCATATATTTT.

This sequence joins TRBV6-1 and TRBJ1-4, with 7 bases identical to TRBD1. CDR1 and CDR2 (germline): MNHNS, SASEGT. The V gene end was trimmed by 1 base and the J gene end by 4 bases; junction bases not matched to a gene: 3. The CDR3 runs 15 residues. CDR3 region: CASSEVDRFNEKLFF. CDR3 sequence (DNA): TGTGCCAGCAGTGAAGTGGACAGGTTTAATGAAAAACTGTTTTTT.

The CDR3 nucleotides are TGTGCCAGCAGCTTGGCCGGTAGCAATCAGCCCCAGCATTTT. Translating it yields CASSLAGSNQPQHF. The rearrangement uses TRBV5-5 and TRBJ1-5; D remains unclear. The CDR3 loop spans 14 amino acids. The V gene lost 0 bases and the J gene lost 0 bases, with 4 bases spanning the gap. Germline assignment: CDR1 SGHKS and CDR2 YYEKEE (reference sequence).

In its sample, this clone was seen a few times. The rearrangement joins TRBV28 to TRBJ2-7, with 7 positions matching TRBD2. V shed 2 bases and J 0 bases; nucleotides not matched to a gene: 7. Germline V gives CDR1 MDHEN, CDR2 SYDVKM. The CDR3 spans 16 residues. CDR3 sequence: CASSLAGVGPSYEQYF. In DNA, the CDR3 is TGTGCCAGCAGTTTAGCGGGGGTGGGGCCCTCCTACGAGCAGTACTTC.